The present entry profiles one TCR beta chain with its context. This clonotype appeared once. Its antigen is unknown. Base qualities were left out, and no much larger clone turns up one base away. A single read constitutes weak evidence. Hyperthyroidism patients were newly diagnosed, had a disease duration of under 2 months, and were aged 18 to 65 years. The study excluded patients with uncontrolled infections, other autoimmune diseases, pregnancy or lactation. Diagnoses relied on clinical symptoms, serum thyroxine and TRAb, thyroid ultrasound and orbital computed tomography. Blood from progressor patients was collected at the time of first diagnosis with hyperthyroidism, before any ophthalmopathy symptoms had appeared. Ficoll-Paque density gradient centrifugation was used to isolate PBMCs from 8.5 to 10 ml of fresh peripheral blood. Progressor patients were defined as those initially diagnosed with Graves' hyperthyroidism in whom ophthalmopathy developed during follow-up. Trizol reagent was used to extract total RNA, and RNA quality was then checked on an Agilent 2100 Bioanalyzer.

Amplification of TCR beta CDR3 regions was carried out from RNA transcripts. A first-round RT-PCR of the TCR CDR3 used the HTBI primer set with the Qiagen OneStep RT-PCR kit. Libraries were constructed in a second round of multiplex PCR, after which size selection and purification were performed. Paired-end sequencing of the libraries was performed with 100 bp reads on an Illumina HiSeq2000. Turning to the authors' computational methods: Raw data were processed with SOAPnuke, discarding reads with adapters, uncalled bases, mean Phred below 15, or no exact constant-primer or identifier match. High-quality paired reads were merged using COPE v1.2.5, and each unique nucleotide sequence was defined as a clonotype. MiTCR v1.1 was used to align the clonotypes against IMGT TRBV, TRBD and TRBJ reference segments. The analysis included only V-J combinations with a frequency above 0.0001, which together covered approximately 99% of the repertoires. A TCS score was defined as the ratio between F50 (clonal expansion) and ExV (chaos), using BLOSUM62-based TCRdist between CDR3 peptides within each V-J. Welch's t-statistics and random forest reduced several hundred V-J features to under 15, which were used in a naive Bayes classifier (R e1071). TCRdb trimmed the raw reads at Q25, called clones with MiXCR and kept productive beta chains. Here each entry gathers all rows of one CDR3 protein and keeps the most common genes and DNA. It is TCRdb's table, rather than the study itself, that gives the V and J calls and clone size. Across this sample there are a few hundred thousand distinct CDR3 sequences, with roughly 15% seen only once. The ten largest clones take up 10% to 15% of the sample.

Trimming takes 1 base from V and 3 bases from J, and the germline ends sit 14 bases apart. Based on the germline V gene, the CDR1 and CDR2 sequences are MGHRA and YSYEKL. The CDR3, from cysteine to phenylalanine, totals 16 residues. Of the read, only the CDR3 DNA is kept; its 48 bases are in frame from base 1. This entry is derived from a study of T cells in Graves' hyperthyroidism and ophthalmopathy (dated by TCRdb to between 2018 and 2021). Notes on the research overall: Peripheral blood samples were taken at initial diagnosis, before any treatment was given. Once sampling was done, hyperthyroidism patients were given methimazole at a starting dose of 30 mg daily, whereas ophthalmopathy patients were given high-dose intravenous methylprednisolone. A discovery cohort of approximately 97 patients, approximately 45 with Graves' ophthalmopathy and more than 55 with stable Graves' hyperthyroidism, was used to find distinguishing TCR V-J signatures. The 95 to 100 discovery patients were divided at random into training and test sets in a 7:3 ratio. The paper reports TCR Vbeta CDR3 sequencing of some 140 peripheral blood samples: approximately 41 ophthalmopathy, about 75 hyperthyroidism and some 17 progressor patients. Thyroid tissue and blood T-cell repertoires from six Graves' hyperthyroidism patients were also compared in the study. Whether ophthalmopathy could be predicted prospectively was tested in an independent validation cohort made up of some 20 hyperthyroidism patients plus 17 patients who later progressed to ophthalmopathy.

General study outcomes and caveats: Blood samples also contained most of the expanded thyroid clonotypes (frequency above 0.001), which suggests that blood repertoires may reflect thyroid immune responses. A 13 V-J signature model separated ophthalmopathy from stable hyperthyroidism, with roughly 88% sensitivity and 81.08% specificity in cross-validation and 80%/75% in testing. Sample size was not statistically predetermined, and investigators were not blinded to group allocation. In validation, progression to ophthalmopathy was predicted by the model with more than 65% sensitivity and around 75% specificity, a median of 6.5 months before onset.

The sequence was collected from a woman in her thirties or forties with Graves' hyperthyroidism that later progressed to Graves' ophthalmopathy. Sequencing input: blood. This receptor chain uses TRBV4-1 and TRBJ2-3; no confident D gene assignment can be made. The CDR3 loop reads CASSQVDLVSTDTQYF. At the DNA level, the sequence is TGCGCCAGCAGCCAAGTCGATCTAGTCAGTACAGATACGCAGTATTTT.